These T cell receptor beta chains were read from a single sample in a study of beta chain features in type 1 diabetes. Assay: immunoSEQ multiplex PCR; the TCRdb copy retains only in-frame clones and omits some. The data contain some 700,000 clones, around an eighth of them singletons. Sequencing was carried out using naive CD4+ T cells from blood. The receptors were gathered from a man in his late teens or twenties with type 1 diabetes. Both conserved end residues are part of each CDR3. Fields, in order: D gene, V gene, CDR3 length, clone size, J gene, CDR3 DNA, CDR3 protein. D genes are given only for firm matches. For some rows the clone size is stated as once, few or many, or as a class when expanded; others skip it.

>.|TRBV18|13|.|TRBJ2-3
TGTGCCAGCTCAAGTGGCAGTACAGATACGCAGTATTTT
CASSSGSTDTQYF
>.|TRBV30|13|few|TRBJ1-1
TGTGCCTGGAGTGTACAGGGAGATACTGAAGCTTTCTTT
CAWSVQGDTEAFF
>.|TRBV27|13|few|TRBJ1-2
TGTGCCAGCAGTCTTACCGGGAGCTATGGCTACACCTTC
CASSLTGSYGYTF
>TRBD1|TRBV6-5|14|few|TRBJ1-2
TGTGCCAGCAGACCTGGAGGACAGGGAAATGGCTACACCTTC
CASRPGGQGNGYTF
>TRBD1|TRBV2|14|.|TRBJ2-5
TGTGCCAGCAGATGGACAGGGGGAAAAGAGACCCAGTACTTC
CASRWTGGKETQYF
>.|TRBV19|14|.|TRBJ2-5
TGTGCCAGTTCTACGGACAGGTCGACGGGGGCCCAGTACTTC
CASSTDRSTGAQYF
>TRBD1|TRBV28|12|few|TRBJ1-2
TGTGCCAGCAGTACCGACAGGGACGGCTACACCTTC
CASSTDRDGYTF
>TRBD1|TRBV25-1|15|.|TRBJ1-4
TGTGCCAGCACGGGGGGAACAGGGGATTATGAAAAACTGTTTTTT
CASTGGTGDYEKLFF
>.|TRBV6-5|14|.|TRBJ2-1
TGTGCCAGCAGTTACGATGGCAGGGGATATGAGCAGTTCTTC
CASSYDGRGYEQFF
>TRBD1|TRBV30|16|.|TRBJ1-2
TGTGCCTGGATGCTGGCGGGACAGCCACCTCTCTATGGCTACACCTTC
CAWMLAGQPPLYGYTF